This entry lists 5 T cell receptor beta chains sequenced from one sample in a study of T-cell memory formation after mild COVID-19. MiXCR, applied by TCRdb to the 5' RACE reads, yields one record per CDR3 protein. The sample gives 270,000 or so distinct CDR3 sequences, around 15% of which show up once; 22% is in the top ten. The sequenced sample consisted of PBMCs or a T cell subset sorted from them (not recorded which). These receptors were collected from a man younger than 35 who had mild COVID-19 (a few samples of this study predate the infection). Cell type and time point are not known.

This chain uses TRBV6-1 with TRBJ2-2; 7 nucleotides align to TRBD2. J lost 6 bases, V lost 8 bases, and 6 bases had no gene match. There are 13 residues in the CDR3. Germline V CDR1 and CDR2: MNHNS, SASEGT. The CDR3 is CASGAREAGELFF. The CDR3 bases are TGTGCCAGCGGGGCCCGGGAGGCCGGGGAGCTGTTTTTT.

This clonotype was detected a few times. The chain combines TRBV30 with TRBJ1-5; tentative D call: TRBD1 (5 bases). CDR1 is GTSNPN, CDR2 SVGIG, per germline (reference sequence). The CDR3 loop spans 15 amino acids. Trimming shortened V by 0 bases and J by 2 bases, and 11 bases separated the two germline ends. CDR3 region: CAWSVGVTGNQPQHF. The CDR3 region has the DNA TGTGCCTGGAGTGTAGGGGTAACTGGCAATCAGCCCCAGCATTTT.

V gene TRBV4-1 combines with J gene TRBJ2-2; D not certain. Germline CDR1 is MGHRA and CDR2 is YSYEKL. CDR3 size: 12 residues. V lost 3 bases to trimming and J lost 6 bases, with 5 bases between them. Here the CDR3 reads CASSQESGELFF. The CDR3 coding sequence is TGCGCCAGCAGCCAGGAGTCCGGGGAGCTGTTTTTT.

The CDR3 loop is CASSLESGETQYF. DNA of the CDR3: TGCGCCAGCAGCTTGGAGAGCGGAGAGACCCAGTACTTC. The chain is built from TRBV5-1 and TRBJ2-5; TRBD2 might be the D (5 bases). Per germline, CDR1 SGHRS and CDR2 YFSETQ. CDR3 length equals 13 residues. Trimming removed 0 bases at V and 4 bases at J, with 7 bases between. Filled out from reference TRBV5-1 and TRBJ2-5, the complete variable domain reads KAGVTQTPRYLIKTRGQQVTLSCSPISGHRSVSWYQQTPGQGLQFLFEYFSETQRNKGNFPGRFSGRQFSNSRSEMNVSTLELGDSALYLCASSLESGETQYFGPGTRLLVL.

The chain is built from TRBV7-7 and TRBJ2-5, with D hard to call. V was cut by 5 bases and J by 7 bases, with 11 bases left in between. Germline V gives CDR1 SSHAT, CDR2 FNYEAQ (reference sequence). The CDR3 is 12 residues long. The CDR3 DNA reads TGTGCCAGCAGCGAGCACTTGGGGACCCAGTACTTC. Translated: CASSEHLGTQYF.